This T cell receptor (beta chain) was captured by sequencing in a study of T cell repertoires in cytomegalovirus infection. Comments on this clonotype: The antigen is not known.

The germline V gene encodes CDR1 SGDLS and CDR2 YYNGEE. The germline V and J ends were trimmed by 3 bases and 5 bases, with 17 bases remaining between them. The CDR3 is made up of 16 amino acids. TCRdb processed the reads anew with MiXCR; each CDR3 protein has one entry. The sample yields 650,000 to 900,000 distinct CDR3 sequences, almost 30% seen once. The J gene is TRBJ1-4, the V gene TRBV9, with D maybe TRBD1 (6 bases). The source is a human donor in good health (CMV status not recorded). Some clones in this sample may be carry-over from other donors' samples. The material sequenced was cultured CD8+ T cells from PBMCs, taken from culture after CMV antigen stimulation. The CDR3 nucleotides are TGTGCCAGCAGCGCTAAGTTAGACAGGTTCAATGAAAAACTGTTTTTT. This encodes CASSAKLDRFNEKLFF.